The 9 T cell receptor beta chains presented below share a single source sample, sequenced in a study of a mutant IDH1 vaccine in newly diagnosed glioma. Some clones are missing from TCRdb's copy, which holds only in-frame ones; the method was immunoSEQ multiplex PCR. Among tens of thousands of clones, 60% to 85% were seen once, and the ten largest hold more than 8%. Time point here: baseline, week 1 (first vaccination visit). The treatment was: pre-vaccination baseline after standard-of-care therapy. The sequencing here drew on PBMCs, taken from a glioma patient treated with radiotherapy, temozolomide or both. These receptor sequences come from a man aged 50-60 years with glioma.

The chain carries TRBV11-2 and TRBJ2-7, with 10 bases fitting TRBD1. V lost 5 bases, J lost 4 bases, and 2 bases stayed unmatched. CDR3 size: 13 residues. Germline-derived CDR1 and CDR2 are SGHAT and FQNNGV. In DNA form, the CDR3 reads TGTGCCAGCAGCCGGGACAGGGGTTACGAGCAGTACTTC. This sequence encodes CASSRDRGYEQYF. The variable domain in full, completed from reference TRBV11-2 and TRBJ2-7, reads EAGVAQSPRYKIIEKRQSVAFWCNPISGHATLYWYQQILGQGPKLLIQFQNNGVVDDSQLPKDRFSAERLKGVDSTLKIQPAKLEDSAVYLCASSRDRGYEQYFGPGTRLTVT.

This chain connects TRBV19 to TRBJ1-1, with a weak D call TRBD1 (6 bases). This CDR3 comprises 12 residues. The V gene lost 4 bases and the J gene lost 5 bases, with 8 bases spanning the gap. The germline CDR1 and CDR2 sequences are LNHDA and SQIVND (reference sequence). CDR3 nucleotides: TGTGCCAGTAGTAAGGGGGGTACTGAAGCTTTCTTT. Translated, it gives CASSKGGTEAFF.

This chain connects TRBV6-5 to TRBJ2-5; 8 bases are a match to TRBD1. This CDR3 spans 15 amino acids. J was trimmed by 5 bases and V by 2 bases; bases with no gene match: 7. The germline V gene encodes CDR1 MNHEY and CDR2 SVGAGI. CDR3 nucleotides: TGTGCCAGCAGTTACCTTACAGGGGGAGGCGAGACCCAGTACTTC. Amino acid sequence: CASSYLTGGGETQYF.

The rearrangement uses TRBV29-1 and TRBJ2-2; 7 positions agree with TRBD1. V lost 6 bases, J lost 5 bases, and 3 bases stayed unmatched. CDR1 is SQVTM, CDR2 ANQGSEA, per germline. The CDR3 runs 12 residues. The chain's CDR3 is CSVNRGTGELFF. The CDR3, as DNA: TGCAGCGTGAACAGGGGAACCGGGGAGCTGTTTTTT.

The gene calls are TRBV6-5 and TRBJ1-5, with D possibly TRBD1 on 5 matching bases. The CDR3 contains 15 residues. CDR1 and CDR2 (germline): MNHEY, SVGAGI. Trimming removed 6 bases from V and 1 base from J, with 13 bases in between. The CDR3 spells CASRAGGGSNQPQHF. CDR3 in DNA: TGTGCCAGCAGAGCGGGTGGGGGAAGCAATCAGCCCCAGCATTTT.

Comments on this clone: The germline gene is not matched at one end of the junction; a read error may be the cause. The chain has TRBV15 and TRBJ1-4; D is uncertain. The CDR3 has 13 residues. CDR1 is LNHNV and CDR2 is YYDKDF in the germline V gene (reference sequence). The CDR3 sequence is CATSGSTSEKLFF. Here the CDR3 DNA reads TGTGCCACCAGCGGGTCGACTAGTGAAAAACTGTTTTTT.

This chain links TRBV5-4 with TRBJ2-7; D is ambiguous. This CDR3 region has 14 residues. V was trimmed by 4 bases and J by 4 bases, leaving 15 bases between them. Germline V lookup: CDR1 SGHNT, CDR2 YYREEE (reference sequence). The DNA for the CDR3 is TGTGCCAGCAGCGTTGGGCCTACCTCATACGAGCAGTACTTC. It is translated as CASSVGPTSYEQYF.

CDR3 nucleotide sequence: TGTGCCAGCAGCCCTCGGTGGTCCAGGGAGGGGGAAAAACTGTTTTTT. Translation gives CASSPRWSREGEKLFF. The J gene is TRBJ1-4, the V gene TRBV7-9; tentatively, D is TRBD1 (5 bases). Per germline, CDR1 SEHNR and CDR2 FQNEAQ (reference sequence). V was pared by 5 bases and J by 8 bases, with 21 bases between. The length of the CDR3 is 16 residues.

This chain uses TRBV19 with TRBJ1-5, with TRBD1 matching 10 bases. The CDR3 has 16 amino acids. The V gene's germline CDR1 is LNHDA and CDR2 SQIVND (reference sequence). Losses at the gene ends were 5 bases for V and 6 bases for J; bases not matched to a gene: 10. The DNA of the CDR3 is TGTGCCAGTAGTTTTGACCGGGACAGGGGTCGTCAGCCCCAGCATTTT. It translates to CASSFDRDRGRQPQHF.